This TCR beta chain was captured in a study of blood T cell repertoires in COVID-19. Across the whole study: Donors in the United States, Italy and Spain gave samples during acute or convalescent COVID-19.

Germline V gives CDR1 MNHEY, CDR2 SMNVEV (reference sequence). The CDR3 runs 15 residues. The V gene lost 5 bases and the J gene lost 2 bases, with 16 bases spanning the gap. This study enrolled people aged roughly 18 to 100 from around 25 US geographic areas. As handled by the study authors: Nucleated cell counts were estimated from reference gene primer amplification. Repertoires were generated with immunoSEQ multiplex PCR, while TCRdb's copy carries only in-frame clones and drops some. The V and J calls and the clone size are those of that table, but D and trimming were determined from the DNA. The data show about 280,000 clones, 90% seen once.

The sequence derives from a woman aged 18-30 years with acute COVID-19. The chain is built from TRBV27 and TRBJ2-7; a possible D gene is TRBD1 (5 bases). Input material: PBMCs or T cells enriched from blood (not recorded which). The CDR3 DNA sequence: TGTGCCAGCAGTACCCGGGCCTCAGGGCCCTACGAGCAGTACTTC. Translating it yields CASSTRASGPYEQYF.